The next 20 T cell receptor beta chains were all read from a single sample in a study of blood T cells in healthy people across ages. Primers used in a second PCR of about 7 to 12 cycles were a sample-barcoded 5' primer and a J-beta primer mix. TCRdb passed the 5' RACE reads through MiXCR, listing each CDR3 protein once. The sample lists 550,000 to 650,000 distinct CDR3 sequences, roughly 31% occurring once. Sequencing input: blood. The receptors shown here come from a woman of 80 years or more in good health.

In its sample, this clonotype was seen many times. CDR3 in amino acids: CSAETSGGSVDTQYF. The CDR3 DNA sequence: TGCAGTGCCGAAACTAGCGGGGGGAGTGTAGATACGCAGTATTTT. The chain joins TRBV20-1 to TRBJ2-3, with TRBD2 matching 12 bases. The CDR3 runs 15 residues. The V and J ends lost 6 bases and 5 bases, in that order; junction bases with no gene match: 9. Germline-derived CDR1 and CDR2 are DFQATT and SNEGSKA (reference sequence).

This clonotype was recorded at least ten times. This chain joins TRBV2 and TRBJ2-1, with 10 positions matching TRBD2. V lost 6 bases, J lost 8 bases, and 10 bases stayed unmatched. CDR1 is SNHLY and CDR2 is FYNNEI in the germline V gene. The CDR3 covers 15 residues. The CDR3: CASSLAGVHSYEQFF. CDR3 sequence (DNA): TGTGCCAGCAGCCTAGCGGGGGTTCATAGCTATGAGCAGTTCTTC.

This chain joins TRBV4-2 and TRBJ2-3; D remains ambiguous. Trimming took off 11 bases at V and 4 bases at J, with 28 bases between the two ends. Looked up from germline, CDR1 is LGHNA and CDR2 is YNFKEQ. The CDR3 spans 17 residues. The CDR3 region is CAGSQDPRTYDSDTQYF. CDR3 sequence (DNA): TGTGCCGGTAGCCAAGACCCTCGGACCTATGATTCAGATACGCAGTATTTT.

This clonotype was seen ten or more times. The V and J genes are TRBV6-1 and TRBJ1-2; the D is unclear. Per germline, CDR1 MNHNS and CDR2 SASEGT. V dropped 8 bases and J dropped 8 bases, with 12 bases sitting between them. The CDR3 loop spans 11 amino acids. CDR3 in amino acids: CASGPGEGYTF. The CDR3, as DNA: TGTGCCAGCGGCCCCGGGGAAGGCTACACCTTC.

Comment on this clonotype: A much larger clone differs by one base, so this may be a read error. The chain combines TRBV24-1 with TRBJ2-5; TRBD2 matches 12 bases. From germline, CDR1 is KGHDR and CDR2 SFDVKD. CDR3 length: 16 amino acids. The chain's CDR3 is CATGDYTSGGQETQYF. CDR3 nucleotides: TGTGCCACCGGTGATTACACTAGCGGGGGGCAAGAGACCCAGTACTTC.

This clonotype turned up a few times. One junction end disagrees with the germline gene, perhaps due to a read error. CDR3: CASSPRGPGELFF. In DNA, the CDR3 is TGTGCTAGCAGCCCCAGAGGTCCCGGGGAGCTGTTTTTT. The chain carries TRBV7-7 and TRBJ2-2; D gene ambiguous. CDR3 length: 13 residues. Per germline, CDR1 SSHAT and CDR2 FNYEAQ (reference sequence). The full variable domain, its missing parts supplied by reference TRBV7-7 and TRBJ2-2, is GAGVSQSPRYKVTKRGQDVTLRCDPISSHATLYWYQQALGQGPEFLTYFNYEAQPDKSGLPSDRFSAERPEGSISTLTIQRTEQRDSAMYRCASSPRGPGELFFGEGSRLTVL.

The rearrangement joins TRBV6-4 to TRBJ2-2, with D tentatively TRBD2 (7 bases). CDR3 size: 18 residues. Looked up from germline, CDR1 is MRHNA and CDR2 is SNTAGT. Trimming pared 4 bases from V and 0 bases from J, leaving 18 bases between. The CDR3 loop is CASSAEGGLAANTGELFF. CDR3 in DNA: TGTGCCAGCAGTGCCGAGGGGGGGTTAGCTGCGAACACCGGGGAGCTGTTTTTT.

This clonotype was recorded only once. The conserved phenylalanine or tryptophan is not found at the CDR3 terminus, so this likely reflects a read error. The CDR3 region has the DNA TGCGCCAGCAGCCCCGGGACGTTAGCCAAAAACATTCAGTACGTC. Translation: CASSPGTLAKNIQYV. This rearrangement joins TRBV5-1 to TRBJ2-4; the D gene could be TRBD1 or TRBD2 (5 bases each). The CDR3 extends over 15 amino acids. Germline V CDR1 and CDR2: SGHRS, YFSETQ. Deletions cut 4 bases from V and 0 bases from J, with 11 bases between.

This clonotype has a single count. This may arise from a read error, as a much more abundant clone is one base away. In DNA, the CDR3 is TGTGCCAGCAGTTCGCACAGGGAAGATGAGCAGTTCTTC. Translation: CASSSHREDEQFF. The genes are TRBV12-3 or TRBV12-4 and TRBJ2-1, with D perhaps TRBD1 (6 bases). CDR3 length: 13 amino acids. Trimming took 4 bases from V and 8 from J, leaving 12 bases between them.

The V gene is TRBV7-2, the J gene TRBJ1-1; a possible D gene is TRBD1 (5 bases). The CDR3 consists of 15 residues. Between the trimmed V and J ends, which lost 3 bases and 1 base, there was a span of 12 bases. Germline assignment: CDR1 SGHTA and CDR2 FQGNSA. The CDR3 bases are TGTGCCAGCAGCTTTATCGTGACAGCGAACACTGAAGCTTTCTTT. It translates to CASSFIVTANTEAFF.

There are a few counts of this clonotype. This sequence joins TRBV25-1 and TRBJ1-1; D gene uncertain. The germline V gene has CDR1 MGHDK and CDR2 SYGVNS. CDR3 length: 13 amino acids. Trimming cost V 4 bases and J 1 base, with 7 bases left between them. CDR3 DNA: TGTGCCAGCAGTGCCTATTCGAACACTGAAGCTTTCTTT. Residues: CASSAYSNTEAFF.

This clonotype was counted at least ten times. This rearrangement joins TRBV4-1 to TRBJ1-2, with D possibly matching TRBD1 (5 bases). Per germline, CDR1 MGHRA and CDR2 YSYEKL. Trimming pared 1 base from V and 1 base from J, leaving 7 bases between. This CDR3 is built from 14 residues. The DNA for the CDR3 is TGCGCCAGCAGCCAAGTAGGGGTTAACTATGGCTACACCTTC. Its translation: CASSQVGVNYGYTF.

This clonotype showed up many times. This chain joins TRBV6-6 and TRBJ1-6, with unresolved D. With 2 bases removed from V and 8 bases from J, the gap between germline ends came to 4 bases. The CDR3 loop spans 12 amino acids. Per the germline V gene, CDR1 is MNHNY and CDR2 is SVGAGI (reference sequence). The CDR3 DNA reads TGTGCCAGCAGTTACCGTCATTCACCCCTCCACTTT. Its translation: CASSYRHSPLHF.

This clonotype was seen only a few times. This may come from a read error, since a much larger clone is one base off. The chain combines TRBV7-2 with TRBJ2-7, with D possibly matching TRBD2 (6 bases). This CDR3 is 16 amino acids long. Trimming shortened V by 4 bases and J by 9 bases, and 25 bases separated the two germline ends. Germline V gene sequence: CDR1 SGHTA, CDR2 FQGNSA. As DNA, the CDR3 is TGTGCCAGCAGCTCCCCGTGCGGCGGGGTCACAAAAGGGCAGTACTTC. It specifies CASSSPCGGVTKGQYF.

There are many counts of this clonotype. The rearrangement links TRBV4-3 to TRBJ1-1, with a weak D call TRBD1 (6 bases). Germline lookup yields CDR1 LGHNA and CDR2 YSLEER. This CDR3 region has 12 residues. Trimming pared 2 bases from V and 5 bases from J, leaving 6 bases between. The CDR3, as DNA: TGCGCCAGCAGCCAAAGGGGGACTGAAGCTTTCTTT. It is translated as CASSQRGTEAFF.

In its sample, this clonotype was seen many times. This chain links TRBV20-1 with TRBJ2-7; the match to TRBD1 covers 8 bases. V gave up 6 bases and J gave up 3 bases; unmatched junction bases: 4. CDR3 length equals 12 residues. Per the germline V gene, CDR1 is DFQATT and CDR2 is SNEGSKA (reference sequence). The CDR3 DNA reads as TGCAGTGCCAGACAGGGGATCTACGAGCAGTACTTC. Its protein product is CSARQGIYEQYF.

Only a few counts were recorded for this clonotype. The CDR3 nucleotides read TGTGCCAGCGGCTACCCCGGTAGCACAGATACGCAGTATTTT. Translating gives CASGYPGSTDTQYF. J is TRBJ2-3 and V is TRBV6-6; no firm D call. The V gene lost 8 bases and the J gene lost 0 bases, with 12 bases spanning the gap. The CDR3 has 14 residues. Germline lookup yields CDR1 MNHNY and CDR2 SVGAGI (reference sequence).

This chain connects TRBV30 to TRBJ2-7; TRBD1 aligns across 9 bases. J lost 5 bases, V lost 5 bases, and 10 bases had no gene match. Germline CDR1 and CDR2: GTSNPN and SVGIG (reference sequence). The CDR3 extends over 14 amino acids. CDR3 bases: TGTGCCTGGCGGACCCGGGACAGGGTCCACGAGCAGTACTTC. Residues: CAWRTRDRVHEQYF.

This clonotype occurred many times. The chain couples TRBV7-8 to TRBJ2-5; D unresolved. CDR1 SGHVS and CDR2 FQNEAQ come from the germline V gene. This CDR3 comprises 11 residues. Deletions cut 2 bases from V and 8 bases from J, with 6 bases between. In DNA form, the CDR3 reads TGTGCCAGCAGCTTAATTCAAACCCAGTACTTC. Translated, it gives CASSLIQTQYF. The entire variable domain, with the rest obtained from reference TRBV7-8 and TRBJ2-5, is as follows: GAGVSQSPRYKVAKRGQDVALRCDPISGHVSLFWYQQALGQGPEFLTYFQNEAQLDKSGLPSDRFFAERPEGSVSTLKIQRTQQEDSAVYLCASSLIQTQYFGPGTRLLVL.

Ten or more counts support this clonotype. This chain connects TRBV15 to TRBJ1-1, with TRBD1 matching over 7 bases. V lost 5 bases and J lost 1; bases outside the gene matches: 4. CDR3 length: 14 residues. CDR1 and CDR2 (germline): LNHNV, YYDKDF (reference sequence). CDR3 protein: CATSGRTGNTEAFF. Here the CDR3 DNA reads TGTGCCACCAGCGGTAGGACAGGGAACACTGAAGCTTTCTTT.